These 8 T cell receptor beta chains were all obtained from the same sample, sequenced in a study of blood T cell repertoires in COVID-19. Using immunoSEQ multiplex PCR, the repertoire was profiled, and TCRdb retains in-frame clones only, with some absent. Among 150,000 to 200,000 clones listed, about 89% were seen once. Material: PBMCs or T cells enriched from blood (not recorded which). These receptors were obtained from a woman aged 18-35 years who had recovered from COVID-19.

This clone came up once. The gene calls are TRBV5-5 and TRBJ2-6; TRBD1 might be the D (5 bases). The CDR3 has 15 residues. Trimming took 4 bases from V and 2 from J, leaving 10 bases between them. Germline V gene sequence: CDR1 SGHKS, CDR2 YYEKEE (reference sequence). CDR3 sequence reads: CASSPLRAGANVLTF. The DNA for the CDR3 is TGTGCCAGCAGCCCCCTCAGGGCTGGGGCCAACGTCCTGACTTTC.

The CDR3 DNA sequence: TGCGCCAGCAGACCTACAACAGGCTCTAGCACAGATACGCAGTATTTT. Encoded protein: CASRPTTGSSTDTQYF. V usage is TRBV5-1 and J usage is TRBJ2-3, with D possibly being TRBD1 (5 bases). Germline lookup yields CDR1 SGHRS and CDR2 YFSETQ. V was trimmed by 5 bases and J by 0 bases, leaving 16 bases between them. This CDR3 comprises 16 residues.

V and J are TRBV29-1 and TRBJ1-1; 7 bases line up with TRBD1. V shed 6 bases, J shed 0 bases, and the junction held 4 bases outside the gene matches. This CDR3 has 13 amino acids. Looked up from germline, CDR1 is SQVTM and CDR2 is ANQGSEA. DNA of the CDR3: TGCAGCGTACAGGGGCTCATGAACACTGAAGCTTTCTTT. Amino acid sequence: CSVQGLMNTEAFF.

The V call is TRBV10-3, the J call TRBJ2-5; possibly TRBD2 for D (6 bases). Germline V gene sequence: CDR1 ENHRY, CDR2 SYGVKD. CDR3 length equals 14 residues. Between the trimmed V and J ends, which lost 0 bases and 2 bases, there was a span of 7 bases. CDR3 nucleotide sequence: TGTGCCATCAGTGAGTCGGGGGGTCAAGAGACCCAGTACTTC. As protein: CAISESGGQETQYF.

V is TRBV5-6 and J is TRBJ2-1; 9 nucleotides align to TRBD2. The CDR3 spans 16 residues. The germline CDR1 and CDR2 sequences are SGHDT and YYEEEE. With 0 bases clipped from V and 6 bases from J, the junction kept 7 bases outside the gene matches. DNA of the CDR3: TGTGCCAGCAGCTTGGTTGTGACTAGCGGCCTCAATGAGCAGTTCTTC. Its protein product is CASSLVVTSGLNEQFF.

Here the CDR3 reads CASGQAYEQYF. In DNA, the CDR3 is TGTGCCAGCGGACAGGCCTACGAGCAGTACTTC. The rearrangement uses TRBV27 and TRBJ2-7; TRBD1 matches at 7 bases. The CDR3 is 11 amino acids. V lost 8 bases and J lost 2; bases outside the gene matches: 0. Germline V lookup: CDR1 MNHEY, CDR2 SMNVEV (reference sequence).

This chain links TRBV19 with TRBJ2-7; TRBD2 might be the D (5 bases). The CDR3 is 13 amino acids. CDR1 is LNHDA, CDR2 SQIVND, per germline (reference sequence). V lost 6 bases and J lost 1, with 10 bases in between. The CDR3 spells CASSLRGSYEQYF. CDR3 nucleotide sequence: TGTGCCAGTAGCCTGCGAGGGTCCTACGAGCAGTACTTC.

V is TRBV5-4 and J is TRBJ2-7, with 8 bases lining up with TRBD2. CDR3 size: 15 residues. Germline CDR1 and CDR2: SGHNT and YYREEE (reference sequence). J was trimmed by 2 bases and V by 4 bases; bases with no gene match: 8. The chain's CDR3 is CASSGRSGSAYEQYF. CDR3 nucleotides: TGTGCCAGCAGCGGGAGGAGCGGGAGCGCCTACGAGCAGTACTTC.